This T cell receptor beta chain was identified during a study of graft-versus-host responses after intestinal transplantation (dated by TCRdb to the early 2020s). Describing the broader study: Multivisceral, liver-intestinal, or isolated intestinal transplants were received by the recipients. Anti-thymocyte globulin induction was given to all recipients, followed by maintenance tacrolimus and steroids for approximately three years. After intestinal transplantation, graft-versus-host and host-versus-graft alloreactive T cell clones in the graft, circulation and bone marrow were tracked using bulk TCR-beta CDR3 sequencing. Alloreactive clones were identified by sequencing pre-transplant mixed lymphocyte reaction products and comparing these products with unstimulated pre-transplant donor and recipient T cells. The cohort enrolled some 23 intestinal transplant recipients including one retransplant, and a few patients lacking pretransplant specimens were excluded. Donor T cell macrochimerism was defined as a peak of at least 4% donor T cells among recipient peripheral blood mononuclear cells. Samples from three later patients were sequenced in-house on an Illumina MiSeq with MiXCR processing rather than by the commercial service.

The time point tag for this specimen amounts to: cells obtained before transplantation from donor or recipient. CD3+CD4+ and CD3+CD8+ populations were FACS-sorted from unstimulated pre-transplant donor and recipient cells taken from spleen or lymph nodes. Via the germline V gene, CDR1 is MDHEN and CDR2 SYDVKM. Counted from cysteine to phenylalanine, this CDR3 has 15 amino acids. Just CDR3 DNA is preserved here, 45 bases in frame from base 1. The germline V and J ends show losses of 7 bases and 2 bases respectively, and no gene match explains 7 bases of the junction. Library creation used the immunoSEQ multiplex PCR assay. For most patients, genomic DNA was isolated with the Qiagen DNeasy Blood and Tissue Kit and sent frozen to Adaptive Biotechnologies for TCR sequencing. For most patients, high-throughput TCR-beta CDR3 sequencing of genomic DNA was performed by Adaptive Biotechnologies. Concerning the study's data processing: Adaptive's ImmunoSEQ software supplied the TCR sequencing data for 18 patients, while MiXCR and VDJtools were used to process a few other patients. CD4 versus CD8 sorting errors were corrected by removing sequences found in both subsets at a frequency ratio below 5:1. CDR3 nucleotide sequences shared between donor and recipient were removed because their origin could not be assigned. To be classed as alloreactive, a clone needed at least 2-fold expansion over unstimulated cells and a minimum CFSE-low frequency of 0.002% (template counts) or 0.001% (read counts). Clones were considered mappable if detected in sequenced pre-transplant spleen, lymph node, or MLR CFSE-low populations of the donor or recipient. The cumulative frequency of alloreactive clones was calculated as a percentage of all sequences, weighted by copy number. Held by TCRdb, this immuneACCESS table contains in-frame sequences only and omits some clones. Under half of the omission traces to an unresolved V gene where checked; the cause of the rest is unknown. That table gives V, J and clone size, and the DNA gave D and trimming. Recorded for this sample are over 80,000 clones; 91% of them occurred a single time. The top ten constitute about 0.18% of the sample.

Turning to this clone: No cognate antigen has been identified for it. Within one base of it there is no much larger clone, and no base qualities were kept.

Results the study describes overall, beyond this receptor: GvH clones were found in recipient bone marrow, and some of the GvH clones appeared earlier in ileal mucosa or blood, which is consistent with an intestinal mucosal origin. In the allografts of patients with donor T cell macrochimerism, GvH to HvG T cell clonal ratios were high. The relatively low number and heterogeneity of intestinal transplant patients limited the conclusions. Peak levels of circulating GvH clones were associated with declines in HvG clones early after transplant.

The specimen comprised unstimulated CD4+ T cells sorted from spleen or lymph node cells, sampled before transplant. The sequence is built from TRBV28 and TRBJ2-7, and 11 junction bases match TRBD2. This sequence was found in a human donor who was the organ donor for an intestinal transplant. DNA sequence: TGTGCCAGCATCAAGACTAGCGGGGATGCCTACGAGCAGTACTTC. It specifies CASIKTSGDAYEQYF.